This T cell receptor beta chain was recorded in a study of OX40 agonist ivuxolimab in advanced cancers. Drawing of blood for sampling happened at baseline, at cycle 4 day 1, and at cycle 7 day 1. Unmatched junction bases numbered 4, after V lost 4 bases and J lost 1 base. This CDR3 comprises 14 residues. Germline V CDR1 and CDR2: SGHKS, YYEKEE (reference sequence). Overall study results and limits: Antigens targeted by the expanded peripheral T cells were not determined. The average count of expanded clones was higher among CD8+ T cells than among CD4+. CD4+ and CD8+ T cells in blood underwent clonal expansion by week 6 at 0.1 to 3.0 mg/kg.

Here immunoSEQ multiplex PCR was the method, and the copy in TCRdb shows in-frame clones only, minus some. Here the sample spans tens of thousands of clones, around 90% being singletons. In the case of this clone: Its antigen is unidentified.

The input for sequencing was CD4+ or CD8+ T cells sorted from blood, taken in a trial of the OX40 agonist ivuxolimab. This receptor was taken from an adult with an advanced solid tumor such as melanoma, head and neck, liver or kidney cancer. The chain couples TRBV5-5 to TRBJ1-1; the match to TRBD1 covers 7 bases. The CDR3 protein is CASSPAGGNTEAFF. The CDR3 region has the DNA TGTGCCAGCAGCCCAGCAGGGGGGAACACTGAAGCTTTCTTT.